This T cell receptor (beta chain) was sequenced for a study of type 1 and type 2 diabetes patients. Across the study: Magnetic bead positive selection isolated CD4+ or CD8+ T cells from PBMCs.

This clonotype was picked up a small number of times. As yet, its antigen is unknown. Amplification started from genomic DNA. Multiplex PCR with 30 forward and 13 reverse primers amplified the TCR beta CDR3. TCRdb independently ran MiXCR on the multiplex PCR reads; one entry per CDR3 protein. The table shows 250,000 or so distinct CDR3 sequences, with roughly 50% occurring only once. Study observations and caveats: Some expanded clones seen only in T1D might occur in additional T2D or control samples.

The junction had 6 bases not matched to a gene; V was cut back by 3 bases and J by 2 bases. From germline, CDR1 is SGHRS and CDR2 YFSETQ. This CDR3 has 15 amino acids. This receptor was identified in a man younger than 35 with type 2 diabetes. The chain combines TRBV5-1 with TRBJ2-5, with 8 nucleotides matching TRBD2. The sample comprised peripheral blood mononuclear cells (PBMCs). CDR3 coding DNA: TGCGCCAGCAGCTCGAGCGGGAGTGGGCAAGAGACCCAGTACTTC. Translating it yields CASSSSGSGQETQYF.